This TCR beta chain stems from a study of response to subunit inactivated influenza vaccine. Each CDR3 protein gets one entry after TCRdb re-called the RT-PCR reads with MiXCR. The data hold roughly 500,000 distinct CDR3 sequences, with approximately 24% observed a single time. This clonotype appeared a few times. The V gene's germline CDR1 is SEHNR and CDR2 FQNEAQ (reference sequence). This CDR3 is 11 amino acids long. Deletions cut 6 bases from V and 7 bases from J, with 9 bases between. The data also belong to a second study, concerning T cells expressing NK-cell markers. As that study records: With UMIs, 5'RACE template switching was used to make TCR beta cDNA.

Sequencing was performed on CD4+ T cells sorted from PBMCs, taken approximately 13 days after vaccination. The chain combines TRBV7-9 with TRBJ1-2; D ambiguous. The receptor's source is a man aged 45-60 years who received an inactivated influenza vaccine. CDR3 protein: CASSIKTGYTF. The CDR3 bases are TGTGCCAGCAGTATTAAGACTGGCTACACCTTC.